The entry that follows covers one TCR beta chain sequence. The germline gene is not matched at one end of the junction; a read error may be the cause. The CDR3 runs 14 residues. Germline CDR1 and CDR2: SNHLY and FYNNEI. These data are taken from a study of neurological immune-mediated disorders. The authors made cDNA by 5'RACE with 10-nucleotide random UMIs. TCRdb re-called the 5' RACE reads through MiXCR, storing one row per CDR3 protein. Of tens of thousands of distinct CDR3 sequences listed, under 15% were seen once; the top ten hold under 6%. Time point described: longitudinal time-point 2. The study built unsorted libraries from 2 million PBMCs kept at -80 C.

The receptor comes from a female donor with HTLV-1-associated myelopathy (HAM/TSP). Specimen: PBMCs. The chain employs TRBV2 and TRBJ1-2; D perhaps matches TRBD1 (5 bases). In DNA form, the CDR3 reads TGTGCCAGCAGTCCCTGGACACGGAACTATGGCTACACTTTC. It yields the protein CASSPWTRNYGYTF.